A single sample gave rise to the 29 T cell receptor beta chains below, sequenced in a study of blood T cell repertoires in COVID-19. Some clones are missing from TCRdb's copy, which holds only in-frame ones; the method was immunoSEQ multiplex PCR. The sample carries tens of thousands of clones, approximately 84% recorded once. Sequencing input: peripheral blood. The receptors were sampled from a woman of 80 years or more with acute or convalescent COVID-19.

This chain joins TRBV28 and TRBJ1-1; D might be TRBD1 (6 bases). CDR1 is MDHEN and CDR2 is SYDVKM in the germline V gene. The CDR3 has 14 residues. V dropped 4 bases and J dropped 4 bases, with 13 bases sitting between them. The CDR3 reads CASSSTGTVTEAFF. CDR3 sequence (DNA): TGTGCCAGCAGTTCAACAGGGACGGTCACTGAAGCTTTCTTT.

The gene calls are TRBV7-8 and TRBJ1-6, with TRBD1 matching 8 bases. The germline CDR1 and CDR2 sequences are SGHVS and FQNEAQ. This CDR3 is 14 amino acids long. With 5 bases clipped from V and 10 bases from J, the junction kept 7 bases outside the gene matches. The DNA for the CDR3 is TGTGCCAGCAGCCTAACAGGGGGGGAGTCACCCCTCCACTTT. Protein sequence: CASSLTGGESPLHF.

The chain joins TRBV28 to TRBJ2-7; perhaps TRBD2 as D (5 bases). Trimming pared 8 bases from V and 3 bases from J, leaving 17 bases between. The CDR3 covers 14 residues. CDR1 and CDR2 from the germline V gene are MDHEN and SYDVKM. This CDR3 reads CASGLVKGYYEQYF. CDR3 nucleotide sequence: TGTGCCAGCGGACTCGTTAAGGGCTACTACGAGCAGTACTTC.

The V gene is TRBV29-1, the J gene TRBJ1-1; D is perhaps TRBD1 (6 bases). Trimming cost V 6 bases and J 0 bases, with 14 bases left between them. From germline, CDR1 is SQVTM and CDR2 ANQGSEA. The CDR3 is 14 residues long. This chain's CDR3 is CSVTGPTVNTEAFF. The DNA of the CDR3 is TGCAGCGTCACAGGGCCTACGGTGAACACTGAAGCTTTCTTT.

The V and J genes are TRBV6-5 and TRBJ1-1; 8 nucleotides agree with TRBD1. CDR1 is MNHEY, CDR2 SVGAGI, per germline. With 5 bases clipped from V and 0 bases from J, the junction kept 5 bases outside the gene matches. The CDR3 is 15 residues long. In DNA form, the CDR3 reads TGTGCCAGCAGTCAACGGACAGGGATGAACACTGAAGCTTTCTTT. This encodes CASSQRTGMNTEAFF.

This clone occurred once. The V call is TRBV20-1, the J call TRBJ2-1; a possible D gene is TRBD2 (5 bases). V lost 3 bases, J lost 4 bases, and 13 bases lay in between. Per germline, CDR1 DFQATT and CDR2 SNEGSKA (reference sequence). The CDR3 has 14 amino acids. CDR3 residues: CSASSGKGYNEQFF. The CDR3 DNA is TGCAGTGCTAGTTCCGGGAAAGGATACAATGAGCAGTTCTTC.

The table lists this clone with a few counts. The gene calls are TRBV6-5 and TRBJ1-4; no firm D call. CDR1 is MNHEY, CDR2 SVGAGI, per germline. The germline V and J ends were trimmed by 6 bases and 0 bases, with 11 bases remaining between them. The CDR3 totals 15 residues. CDR3 sequence: CASRPDTSTNEKLFF. CDR3 sequence (DNA): TGTGCCAGCAGACCTGACACCTCAACTAATGAAAAACTGTTTTTT.

This clone was seen once. The chain couples TRBV6-1 to TRBJ2-7, with TRBD1 as a possible D gene (5 bases). This CDR3 contains 12 residues. With 3 bases removed from V and 7 bases from J, the gap between germline ends came to 10 bases. From germline, CDR1 is MNHNS and CDR2 SASEGT. CDR3 in amino acids: CASSDQGREQYF. The CDR3 DNA sequence: TGTGCCAGCAGTGACCAGGGTCGTGAGCAGTACTTC.

The chain links TRBV11-2 to TRBJ1-1; TRBD1 is a possible D gene (6 bases). The CDR3 runs to 13 residues. The ends were cut back, 5 bases at V and 5 bases at J, with 12 bases in the middle. Germline assignment: CDR1 SGHAT and CDR2 FQNNGV. DNA for the CDR3: TGTGCCAGCAGCCCCGGGGGGCGTACTGAAGCTTTCTTT. Its translation is CASSPGGRTEAFF.

V is TRBV7-7 and J is TRBJ2-5, with 7 bases aligning to TRBD1. Germline values: CDR1 SSHAT, CDR2 FNYEAQ (reference sequence). The CDR3 is 14 amino acids. Trimming cost V 6 bases and J 2 bases; bases outside gene matches: 6. The CDR3 region has the DNA TGTGCCAGCAGTTTAAACAGGGGACAAGAGACCCAGTACTTC. Protein: CASSLNRGQETQYF.

The chain has TRBV11-2 and TRBJ2-7; 8 bases are shared with TRBD1. CDR1 is SGHAT and CDR2 is FQNNGV in the germline V gene. The junction had 2 bases not matched to a gene; V was cut back by 1 base and J by 0 bases. This CDR3 region has 15 residues. The CDR3 DNA follows: TGTGCCAGCAGCTTAGGGACAGGGCTCTCCTACGAGCAGTACTTC. Its protein is CASSLGTGLSYEQYF.

V gene TRBV10-3 combines with J gene TRBJ2-1, with 7 bases that match TRBD2. The V and J ends lost 6 bases and 4 bases, in that order; junction bases with no gene match: 9. The germline V gene encodes CDR1 ENHRY and CDR2 SYGVKD. This CDR3 region has 15 residues. The CDR3, as DNA: TGTGCCATCAGACCCACCAGCGGGATATACAATGAGCAGTTCTTC. Its translation: CAIRPTSGIYNEQFF.

The V call is TRBV6-2 or TRBV6-3, the J call TRBJ2-7; a weak D match, TRBD1 (6 bases). The CDR3 runs to 13 residues. Germline assignment: CDR1 MNHEY and CDR2 SVGEGT. Trimming stripped 2 bases from V and 3 bases from J, with 8 bases between. CDR3 region: CASSYGGLYEQYF. The CDR3 coding sequence is TGTGCCAGCAGTTACGGGGGCCTCTACGAGCAGTACTTC.

The V and J genes are TRBV3-1 (or the pseudogene TRBV3-2) and TRBJ2-3; perhaps TRBD2 as D (5 bases). The CDR3 contains 15 residues. Germline CDR1 LGHDT, CDR2 YNNKEL (reference sequence). V was cut by 2 bases and J by 4 bases, with 13 bases left in between. CDR3 coding DNA: TGTGCCAGCAGCCAAACCTTCGCTAGCTCAGATACGCAGTATTTT. Protein sequence: CASSQTFASSDTQYF.

The rearrangement joins TRBV24-1 to TRBJ2-2; D might be TRBD2 (6 bases). Trimming left V 5 bases short and J 1 base short, with 10 bases between. Germline V CDR1 and CDR2: KGHDR, SFDVKD. This CDR3 spans 15 amino acids. CDR3 coding DNA: TGTGCCACCAGTGGGGAGGAGGGGAACACCGGGGAGCTGTTTTTT. Its translation: CATSGEEGNTGELFF.

This rearrangement joins TRBV11-3 to TRBJ2-5, with 7 nucleotides matching TRBD2. Trimming took 5 bases from V and 5 from J; bases not matched to a gene: 2. There are 12 residues in the CDR3. Germline V gene data show CDR1 as SGHNT and CDR2 as YENEEA. CDR3 region: CASSGGGETQYF. The CDR3 nucleotides are TGTGCCAGCAGCGGGGGAGGGGAGACCCAGTACTTC.

CDR3 amino acids: CAWSSDRSSAGNTIYF. The CDR3 nucleotides read TGTGCCTGGAGTTCGGACAGGTCTTCGGCTGGAAACACCATATATTTT. V is TRBV30 and J is TRBJ1-3, with 7 nucleotides matching TRBD1. Unmatched junction bases numbered 9, after V lost 2 bases and J lost 2 bases. Germline V CDR1 and CDR2: GTSNPN, SVGIG (reference sequence). The CDR3 is made up of 16 amino acids.

CDR3 coding DNA: TGTGCCAGCAAGGACAGCCTCTACAATGAGCAGTTCTTC. This sequence encodes CASKDSLYNEQFF. The chain recombines TRBV6-4 with TRBJ2-1; perhaps TRBD1 as D (6 bases). The CDR3 has 13 amino acids. V lost 7 bases to trimming and J lost 3 bases, with 10 bases between them. Germline lookup yields CDR1 MRHNA and CDR2 SNTAGT.

This clone showed up just a few times. This chain uses TRBV5-5 with TRBJ2-1; 10 nucleotides match TRBD2. After removal of 1 base from V and 7 bases from J, the junction contained 5 bases not matched to a gene. Germline loops: CDR1 SGHKS, CDR2 YYEKEE (reference sequence). CDR3 size: 15 residues. The CDR3 spells CASSLPSGGRNEQFF. CDR3 DNA sequence: TGTGCCAGCAGCTTGCCTAGCGGGGGCCGAAATGAGCAGTTCTTC.

The genes are TRBV10-3 and TRBJ1-4; tentatively, D is TRBD1 (5 bases). Trimming shortened V by 2 bases and J by 0 bases, and 7 bases separated the two germline ends. There are 15 residues in the CDR3. Germline V gene lookup returns CDR1 ENHRY and CDR2 SYGVKD. The CDR3 sequence is CAISEDRTTNEKLFF. The CDR3 region has the DNA TGTGCCATCAGTGAGGACAGAACAACTAATGAAAAACTGTTTTTT.

The rearrangement joins TRBV19 to TRBJ2-1; 13 bases match TRBD2. The CDR3 consists of 16 residues. The junction had 7 bases not matched to a gene; V was cut back by 3 bases and J by 8 bases. CDR1 is LNHDA and CDR2 is SQIVND in the germline V gene (reference sequence). CDR3 protein: CASSIPTSGRVDEQFF. The CDR3 DNA reads as TGTGCCAGTAGTATCCCAACTAGCGGGAGGGTGGATGAGCAGTTCTTC.

This chain uses TRBV7-9 with TRBJ1-5; D is unresolved. The CDR3 is 15 amino acids. Trimming took off 5 bases at V and 4 bases at J, with 15 bases between the two ends. The germline V gene encodes CDR1 SEHNR and CDR2 FQNEAQ (reference sequence). The CDR3 sequence is CASSPQEAGNQPQHF. In nucleotides, the CDR3 is TGTGCCAGCAGCCCTCAGGAGGCCGGAAATCAGCCCCAGCATTTT.

The V and J genes are TRBV9 and TRBJ2-1, with 9 bases lining up with TRBD2. CDR3 length: 15 amino acids. Unmatched junction bases numbered 3, after V lost 1 base and J lost 4 bases. Germline V gene data show CDR1 as SGDLS and CDR2 as YYNGEE. The CDR3 reads CASSVTSGPYNEQFF. CDR3 nucleotide sequence: TGTGCCAGCAGCGTAACTAGCGGGCCTTACAATGAGCAGTTCTTC.

The V gene is TRBV28, the J gene TRBJ1-2; 12 nucleotides line up with TRBD1. Trimming at V came to 3 bases and at J to 4 bases, leaving 6 bases not matched to a gene. The CDR3 totals 16 residues. Germline-derived CDR1 and CDR2 are MDHEN and SYDVKM. The DNA for the CDR3 is TGTGCCAGCAGTTTCCTTCGGGACAGGGGGCTCTATGGCTACACCTTC. This sequence encodes CASSFLRDRGLYGYTF.

Remarks on this clone: Within the sample, other DNA sequences also encode this same CDR3. The chain couples TRBV5-1 to TRBJ2-1, with 12 bases that match TRBD1. This CDR3 comprises 14 residues. Losses at the gene ends were 4 bases for V and 8 bases for J; bases not matched to a gene: 4. The germline V gene has CDR1 SGHRS and CDR2 YFSETQ. CDR3 loop: CASSLGQGAYEQFF. The CDR3 DNA is TGCGCCAGCAGCCTGGGACAGGGGGCCTATGAGCAGTTCTTC.

For this clone: The junction differs from germline at one of its ends, possibly a read error. The J gene is TRBJ1-5, the V gene TRBV2, with a weak D call TRBD1 (6 bases). Germline CDR1 and CDR2: SNHLY and FYNNEI. The CDR3 contains 14 residues. In DNA, the CDR3 is TGTGCCAGCAGTGAAGAACAGGGAGATCAGGCCCAGCATTTT. Translating gives CASSEEQGDQAQHF. Full variable domain (remainder filled in from reference TRBV2 and TRBJ1-5): EPEVTQTPSHQVTQMGQEVILRCVPISNHLYFYWYRQILGQKVEFLVSFYNNEISEKSEIFDDQFSVERPDGSNFTLKIRSTKLEDSAMYFCASSEEQGDQAQHFGDGTRLSIL.

This clone was seen just once. The CDR3, as DNA: TGTGCCAGCTCACCACGGGCGGTCCGGGATCGGCCCCAGCATTTT. Residues: CASSPRAVRDRPQHF. V is TRBV18 and J is TRBJ1-5, with unresolved D. Trimming cost V 1 base and J 9 bases, with 16 bases left between them. The CDR3 is 15 amino acids. In germline, CDR1 is KGHSH, CDR2 LQKENI. Full variable domain (rest looked up from reference TRBV18 and TRBJ1-5): NAGVMQNPRHLVRRRGQEARLRCSPMKGHSHVYWYRQLPEEGLKFMVYLQKENIIDESGMPKERFSAEFPKEGPSILRIQQVVRGDSAAYFCASSPRAVRDRPQHFGDGTRLSIL.

This rearrangement joins TRBV6-6 to TRBJ2-5, with 7 nucleotides matching TRBD1. V was pared by 5 bases and J by 10 bases, with 10 bases of the junction left unmatched. CDR3 length equals 13 residues. Looked up from germline, CDR1 is MNHNY and CDR2 is SVGAGI (reference sequence). CDR3 bases: TGTGCCAGCAGTCAACGACAGGGAAGGGGCCAGTACTTC. It codes for CASSQRQGRGQYF.

This chain joins TRBV4-3 and TRBJ1-2; no clear D. Trimming left V 1 base short and J 2 bases short, with 8 bases between. The CDR3 runs to 14 residues. CDR1 LGHNA and CDR2 YSLEER come from the germline V gene. CDR3 amino acids: CASSQGHSNYGYTF. The CDR3 nucleotides are TGCGCCAGCAGCCAAGGTCACAGCAACTATGGCTACACCTTC.